The 7 T cell receptor beta chains reported below all come from one sample, sequenced in a study of T-cell reconstitution after alpha-beta-depleted transplantation in children. The TCRbeta library incorporated unique molecular identifiers. TCRdb itself ran the PCR reads through MiXCR, one entry per CDR3 protein. This repertoire shows fewer than 550,000 distinct CDR3 sequences, roughly 11% found once; its top ten account for approximately 14%. Material: PBMCs, mostly from graft donor cells, obtained 180 days after TCRalphabeta/CD19-depleted stem cell transplant. The receptors here all came from a female patient under 10 years old who had a stem cell transplant for aplastic anemia, so the T cells may come from the graft donor.

The chain joins TRBV20-1 to TRBJ2-5; 9 bases fit TRBD1. V was pared by 1 base and J by 5 bases, with 2 bases of the junction left unmatched. The CDR3 sequence is 13 residues long. Germline loops: CDR1 DFQATT, CDR2 SNEGSKA (reference sequence). The DNA for the CDR3 is TGCAGTGCTAGAGGACAGGGGGATGAGACCCAGTACTTC. Its translation: CSARGQGDETQYF.

This clonotype has only a few counts. The chain is built from TRBV7-9 and TRBJ2-5; 11 bases are shared with TRBD2. Germline CDR1 is SEHNR and CDR2 is FQNEAQ (reference sequence). V shed 8 bases, J shed 2 bases, and the junction held 7 bases outside the gene matches. The CDR3 has 15 amino acids. The CDR3 spells CASPPSGRWQETQYF. The CDR3 DNA sequence: TGTGCCAGCCCCCCTAGCGGGAGGTGGCAAGAGACCCAGTACTTC.

This clonotype was picked up a small number of times. J is TRBJ2-7 and V is TRBV6-2 or TRBV6-3; the match to TRBD1 covers 7 bases. V lost 4 bases, J lost 5 bases, and 11 bases stayed unmatched. In germline, CDR1 is MNHEY, CDR2 SVGEGT. The length of the CDR3 is 15 residues. DNA for the CDR3: TGTGCCAGCAGTTCGGTTGACAGGGCGAACCACGAGCAGTACGTC. It translates to CASSSVDRANHEQYV.

The V gene is TRBV6-4, the J gene TRBJ2-1; 10 bases are a match to TRBD2. This CDR3 region has 14 residues. Germline V gene sequence: CDR1 MRHNA, CDR2 SNTAGT. V dropped 5 bases and J dropped 7; count of bases not matched to a gene: 5. The CDR3 is CASSNSGRRNEQFF. In DNA form, the CDR3 reads TGTGCCAGCAGTAATAGCGGGAGGCGTAATGAGCAGTTCTTC.

The chain links TRBV29-1 to TRBJ2-7; 8 bases line up with TRBD1. Germline lookup yields CDR1 SQVTM and CDR2 ANQGSEA. The trim removed 1 base at V and 4 bases at J, leaving 9 bases unmatched. The length of the CDR3 is 15 residues. The CDR3 is CSVEGGQGAQYEQYF. CDR3 DNA: TGCAGCGTTGAAGGAGGGCAGGGGGCTCAGTACGAGCAGTACTTC.

This clonotype was observed many times. This rearrangement joins TRBV7-2 to TRBJ2-6; D call uncertain. The CDR3 covers 16 residues. Germline V gene data show CDR1 as SGHTA and CDR2 as FQGNSA. V shed 7 bases and J shed 0 bases, with 13 bases lying between them. The CDR3 spells CASMGLPDSGANVLTF. As DNA, the CDR3 is TGTGCCAGCATGGGCCTTCCCGACTCTGGGGCCAACGTCCTGACTTTC.

The chain recombines TRBV7-9 with TRBJ1-1; no clear D. Germline CDR1 SEHNR, CDR2 FQNEAQ (reference sequence). Trimming removed 3 bases at V and 8 bases at J, with 7 bases between. This CDR3 is 11 amino acids long. CDR3 nucleotide sequence: TGTGCCAGCAGCTTGCGGGTAGAAGCTTTCTTT. This gives the protein CASSLRVEAFF. The full variable domain, its missing parts supplied by reference TRBV7-9 and TRBJ1-1, is DTGVSQNPRHKITKRGQNVTFRCDPISEHNRLYWYRQTLGQGPEFLTYFQNEAQLEKSRLLSDRFSAERPKGSFSTLEIQRTEQGDSAMYLCASSLRVEAFFGQGTRLTVV.